This T cell receptor beta chain was found in a study of blood T cell repertoires in COVID-19. Looking at the study overall: Italy, Spain and the United States were the sources of the convalescent and acute COVID-19 samples.

Germline CDR1 is SGHRS and CDR2 is YFSETQ. The CDR3 spans 14 residues. V lost 4 bases and J 4 bases, leaving 15 bases between the germline ends. In the study's own analysis: Estimates of nucleated cell counts were drawn from the amplification of reference gene primers. Repertoires were generated with immunoSEQ multiplex PCR, while TCRdb's copy carries only in-frame clones and drops some. V and J calls and clone size are as listed in that table; D and trimming were resolved from the DNA. The table records about 240,000 clones, about 86% of them present only once. Sequences were obtained from peripheral blood. This chain connects TRBV5-1 to TRBJ2-7; TRBD2 might be the D (6 bases). This clonotype was sampled from a woman older than 75 with acute or convalescent COVID-19. The CDR3: CASSHQPGSYEQYF. CDR3 nucleotides: TGCGCCAGCAGCCATCAACCCGGGAGTTACGAGCAGTACTTC.